A selection of T cell receptor beta chains follows, all from one sample in a study of T cells in Graves' hyperthyroidism and ophthalmopathy. TCRdb re-derived calls from the multiplex PCR reads in MiXCR, one entry per CDR3 protein. This sample has 550,000 to 800,000 distinct CDR3 sequences, with 16% found just once. Source material: blood. The receptors were sampled from a man younger than 35 with Graves' hyperthyroidism. The CDR3 runs from the conserved cysteine through the conserved F or W. The D gene is left open where the match is weak. Rows may omit the clone size; those that give it use once, few, many or a size class.

TRBV2	TRBJ2-5	many	.	CASSETQANQETQYF	TGTGCCAGCAGTGAGACCCAGGCGAATCAAGAGACCCAGTACTTC
TRBV11-2	TRBJ2-5	.	TRBD2	CASSLASGLLGEETQYF	TGTGCCAGCAGCTTAGCTAGCGGCCTATTAGGGGAAGAGACCCAGTACTTC
TRBV7-2	TRBJ2-3	many	TRBD2	CASSSSGMSTDTQYF	TGTGCCAGCAGCTCTAGCGGAATGAGCACAGATACGCAGTATTTT
TRBV20-1	TRBJ1-4	.	.	CSARDRTGNEKLFF	TGCAGTGCTAGAGACCGGACGGGTAATGAAAAACTGTTTTTT
TRBV18	TRBJ2-1	many	TRBD2	CASSSSGPPRDEQFF	TGTGCCAGCTCATCTAGCGGGCCACCTAGGGATGAGCAGTTCTTC
TRBV12-3/TRBV12-4	TRBJ2-2	.	TRBD2	CASSLERLSGMHTGELFF	TGTGCCAGCAGTTTAGAAAGGCTCAGCGGGATGCACACCGGGGAGCTGTTTTTT
TRBV6-2/TRBV6-3	TRBJ2-1	many	TRBD2	CASSYSILPGRPYNEQFF	TGTGCCAGCAGTTACTCGATCCTCCCCGGGAGGCCGTACAATGAGCAGTTCTTC
TRBV27	TRBJ2-1	.	TRBD2	CASSFTSGSTEQFF	TGTGCCAGCAGTTTCACTAGCGGGAGTACTGAGCAGTTCTTC
TRBV20-1	TRBJ1-6	many	TRBD1	CSARTGGDNSPLHF	TGCAGTGCCAGGACAGGGGGCGATAATTCACCCCTCCACTTT
TRBV2	TRBJ2-1	many	TRBD2	CASSEQASGRSYYNEQFF	TGTGCCAGCAGTGAACAAGCTAGCGGCCGTTCCTACTACAATGAGCAGTTCTTC
TRBV20-1	TRBJ2-1	many	.	CSARTGFNEQFF	TGCAGTGCTAGAACAGGGTTCAATGAGCAGTTCTTC
TRBV6-9	TRBJ2-1	few	.	CASSYNGFLRGNEQFF	TGTGCCAGCAGTTATAACGGGTTTCTGAGAGGCAATGAGCAGTTCTTC
TRBV10-3	TRBJ2-2	many	.	CAISVLRRGGDTGELFF	TGTGCCATCAGCGTCCTACGGCGAGGCGGTGACACCGGGGAGCTGTTTTTT
TRBV6-1	TRBJ2-5	.	.	CASSSGSFQETQYF	TGTGCCAGCAGCTCTGGCAGTTTCCAAGAGACCCAGTACTTC
TRBV12-3/TRBV12-4	TRBJ2-5	.	.	CASSKSETQYF	TGTGCCAGCAGTAAAAGCGAGACCCAGTACTTC
TRBV7-2	TRBJ2-7	many	.	CASSPEMAAGYAYEQYF	TGTGCCAGCAGCCCAGAGATGGCAGCCGGGTACGCCTACGAGCAGTACTTC
TRBV7-2	TRBJ2-2	few	TRBD1	CASSQDRVRTGELFF	TGTGCCAGCAGCCAAGACAGGGTCCGAACCGGGGAGCTGTTTTTT
TRBV11-3	TRBJ1-1	.	TRBD1	CASSFPRDRGQIEAFF	TGTGCCAGCAGCTTCCCCCGGGACAGGGGGCAGATTGAAGCTTTCTTT
TRBV7-3	TRBJ2-7	few	.	CASSFGPSREQYF	TGTGCCAGCAGCTTCGGCCCCAGCAGAGAGCAGTACTTC
TRBV20-1	TRBJ2-3	.	.	CSAHWSRSTDTQYF	TGCAGTGCTCATTGGAGCCGAAGCACAGATACGCAGTATTTT
TRBV5-6	TRBJ2-1	few	.	CASSLLTRSNEQFF	TGTGCCAGCAGCCTGCTCACCCGGAGCAATGAGCAGTTCTTC
TRBV20-1	TRBJ1-5	.	.	CSASSGRQPQHF	TGCAGTGCTAGTTCGGGTAGGCAGCCCCAGCATTTT
TRBV10-3	TRBJ2-1	few	.	CAISESYNEQFF	TGTGCCATCAGTGAGTCGTACAATGAGCAGTTCTTC
TRBV3-1	TRBJ2-5	.	TRBD2	CASSRLAGGLGTQYF	TGTGCCAGCAGTCGACTAGCGGGAGGGCTGGGGACCCAGTACTTC
TRBV14	TRBJ1-1	few	.	CASSRVIGTEAFF	TGTGCCAGCAGCAGGGTGATCGGGACTGAAGCTTTCTTT
TRBV7-3	TRBJ1-5	once	TRBD1	CASSLSRQGAGNQPQHF	TGTGCCAGCAGCTTAAGCCGACAGGGGGCCGGCAATCAGCCCCAGCATTTT
TRBV19	TRBJ2-3	.	TRBD1	CASSTRDRGLDTQYF	TGTGCCAGTAGTACCCGGGACAGGGGGCTAGATACGCAGTATTTT
TRBV28	TRBJ1-2	.	TRBD1	CASSWGQGGNGYTF	TGTGCCAGCAGTTGGGGACAGGGCGGGAATGGCTACACCTTC
TRBV3-1	TRBJ2-5	.	TRBD1	CASSLEGTVKETQYF	TGTGCCAGCAGCCTAGAAGGGACAGTTAAAGAGACCCAGTACTTC
TRBV10-3	TRBJ1-4	.	.	CAITRGGANEKLFF	TGTGCCATCACCCGGGGTGGGGCTAATGAAAAACTGTTTTTT
TRBV6-1	TRBJ2-3	.	.	CASNPEGDPTDTQYF	TGTGCCAGCAACCCCGAGGGGGATCCCACAGATACGCAGTATTTT
TRBV5-1	TRBJ1-1	many	.	CASSWTGTSNTEAFF	TGCGCCAGCAGCTGGACCGGGACGTCAAATACTGAAGCTTTCTTT
TRBV2	TRBJ1-4	many	TRBD1	CASARDRDEKLFF	TGTGCCAGCGCCCGGGACAGGGATGAAAAACTGTTTTTT
TRBV7-8	TRBJ2-1	.	.	CASSLRRAVSPLRNEQFF	TGTGCCAGCAGCTTACGGCGGGCCGTATCCCCCCTTCGCAATGAGCAGTTCTTC
TRBV12-3/TRBV12-4	TRBJ1-3	.	.	CASSFRLGSSGNTIYF	TGTGCCAGCAGTTTTCGTTTGGGATCCTCTGGAAACACCATATATTTT
TRBV7-2	TRBJ2-1	.	.	CASSLAGTQDYNEQFF	TGTGCCAGCAGCTTGGCCGGGACCCAAGACTACAATGAGCAGTTCTTC
TRBV18	TRBJ1-4	many	.	CASRRDLAEKLFF	TGTGCCAGCCGCAGGGACTTGGCGGAAAAACTGTTTTTT
TRBV29-1	TRBJ1-1	many	TRBD1	CSVKKTGEAFF	TGCAGCGTTAAAAAGACAGGGGAAGCTTTCTTT
TRBV5-1	TRBJ2-3	many	TRBD1	CASSLAPGGTQYF	TGCGCCAGCAGCTTGGCCCCAGGGGGCACGCAGTATTTT
TRBV6-5	TRBJ2-3	many	TRBD2	CASSYESGRVSVTQYF	TGTGCCAGCAGTTACGAGAGCGGGAGGGTCAGCGTTACGCAGTATTTT
TRBV12-3/TRBV12-4	TRBJ1-2	.	.	CASSLSRLGQNYGYTF	TGTGCCAGCAGTTTAAGTCGCCTCGGGCAGAACTATGGCTACACCTTC
TRBV15	TRBJ2-7	few	.	CATSRSGVSYEQYF	TGTGCCACCAGCCGTTCAGGAGTATCCTACGAGCAGTACTTC
TRBV20-1	TRBJ2-3	.	TRBD2	CSALGLAGGRDTQYF	TGCAGTGCATTAGGACTAGCGGGAGGAAGAGATACGCAGTATTTT
TRBV20-1	TRBJ2-7	.	.	CSARDQSTYEQYF	TGCAGTGCTAGAGACCAGAGTACCTACGAGCAGTACTTC
TRBV29-1	TRBJ2-5	few	.	CSGSDDRETQYF	TGCAGCGGTAGTGACGACCGGGAGACCCAGTACTTC
TRBV12-3/TRBV12-4	TRBJ1-2	many	.	CASSFLYTGGYTF	TGTGCCAGCAGTTTTCTCTATACGGGGGGCTACACCTTC
TRBV29-1	TRBJ2-1	few	TRBD1	CSVSATGMRNEQFF	TGCAGCGTCTCTGCGACAGGGATGCGGAATGAGCAGTTCTTC
TRBV11-3	TRBJ1-1	many	.	CASSLDRGGWTEAFF	TGTGCCAGCAGCTTAGATCGGGGGGGATGGACTGAAGCTTTCTTT
TRBV28	TRBJ1-1	many	.	CASSFRAGNTEAFF	TGTGCCAGCAGCTTCAGGGCGGGGAACACTGAAGCTTTCTTT
TRBV11-2	TRBJ1-6	few	TRBD1	CASSLGTGGYSPLHF	TGTGCCAGCAGCTTAGGAACAGGGGGCTATTCACCCCTCCACTTT
TRBV11-2	TRBJ2-2	many	TRBD2	CASSLAPGLAGGGPNTGELFF	TGTGCCAGCAGCCTAGCGCCGGGACTAGCGGGAGGCGGACCGAACACCGGGGAGCTGTTTTTT
TRBV7-2	TRBJ2-3	.	TRBD2	CASSLTGLAGAGADTQYF	TGTGCCAGCAGCTTAACTGGACTAGCGGGAGCAGGGGCAGATACGCAGTATTTT
TRBV7-9	TRBJ2-7	few	.	CASSLGSQNEQYF	TGTGCCAGCAGCTTAGGCAGCCAGAACGAGCAGTACTTC
TRBV5-4	TRBJ2-5	many	.	CASSRSKETQYF	TGTGCCAGCAGCCGATCGAAAGAGACCCAGTACTTC
TRBV27	TRBJ2-2	.	.	CASSFTDSAELFF	TGTGCCAGCAGTTTCACGGACAGCGCGGAGCTGTTTTTT
TRBV6-2/TRBV6-3	TRBJ2-1	many	TRBD1	CASSSTGGYEQFF	TGTGCCAGCAGTTCTACAGGGGGCTATGAGCAGTTCTTC
TRBV24-1	TRBJ1-5	many	.	CATSDLIGQPQHF	TGTGCCACCAGTGATTTAATTGGGCAGCCCCAGCATTTT